The next 27 T cell receptor beta chains were all read from a single sample in a study of OX40 agonist ivuxolimab in advanced cancers. This table comes from immunoSEQ multiplex PCR, and its TCRdb copy is limited to in-frame clones, with some not included. The data contain 72,000 or so clones, around 87% of them singletons. The sample was CD4+ or CD8+ T cells sorted from blood, taken in a trial of the OX40 agonist ivuxolimab. These receptors all stem from an adult with an advanced solid tumor such as melanoma, head and neck, liver or kidney cancer.

The sample holds one count of this clone. V and J are TRBV4-1 and TRBJ1-4; TRBD1 agrees at 8 bases. V shed 5 bases, J shed 3 bases, and the junction held 8 bases outside the gene matches. CDR3 length equals 16 residues. Germline CDR1 reads MGHRA; CDR2 reads YSYEKL. The CDR3 sequence is CASSNPYRGANEKLFF. The CDR3 nucleotides are TGCGCCAGCAGCAACCCATACAGGGGGGCTAATGAAAAACTGTTTTTT.

This clone was observed a single time. The chain couples TRBV18 to TRBJ1-2; D unresolved. Per the germline V gene, CDR1 is KGHSH and CDR2 is LQKENI. Deletions cut 0 bases from V and 0 bases from J, with 8 bases between. This CDR3 is built from 15 residues. The CDR3 spells CASSPPTTANYGYTF. The CDR3 coding sequence is TGTGCCAGCTCACCACCGACAACAGCTAACTATGGCTACACCTTC.

The chain employs TRBV5-1 and TRBJ2-6; 14 nucleotides agree with TRBD2. J gave up 3 bases and V 4 bases, and 12 bases lay outside the gene matches. The germline V gene has CDR1 SGHRS and CDR2 YFSETQ. The CDR3 runs 20 residues. The CDR3 reads CASSMGLAGADLRGANVLTF. The CDR3 nucleotides are TGCGCCAGCAGCATGGGACTAGCGGGAGCGGATCTGCGTGGGGCCAACGTCCTGACTTTC.

The chain joins TRBV2 to TRBJ2-7; TRBD1 or TRBD2 may be the D gene (6 bases each). Germline assignment: CDR1 SNHLY and CDR2 FYNNEI. The CDR3 runs to 15 residues. Trimming cost V 6 bases and J 4 bases, with 19 bases left between them. The CDR3 loop is CASRDLGQRGYEQYF. CDR3 DNA sequence: TGTGCCAGCAGAGACTTGGGACAACGGGGGTACGAGCAGTACTTC.

This clone was detected only once. The V and J genes are TRBV7-2 and TRBJ2-1, with TRBD2 as a possible D gene (7 bases). With 7 bases removed from V and 9 bases from J, the gap between germline ends came to 28 bases. This CDR3 contains 17 residues. CDR1 SGHTA and CDR2 FQGNSA come from the germline V gene. CDR3 DNA: TGTGCCAGCACCAAACGGGGGGAGGGGGGACGTGGTTCTGAGCAGTTCTTC. It codes for CASTKRGEGGRGSEQFF. The full variable domain, with the rest looked up from reference TRBV7-2 and TRBJ2-1, is GAGVSQSPSNKVTEKGKDVELRCDPISGHTALYWYRQSLGQGLEFLIYFQGNSAPDKSGLPSDRFSAERTGGSVSTLTIQRTQQEDSAVYLCASTKRGEGGRGSEQFFGPGTRLTVL.

The chain links TRBV4-1 to TRBJ2-3; D possibly corresponds to TRBD1 (5 bases). With 1 base removed from V and 0 bases from J, the gap between germline ends came to 11 bases. From germline, CDR1 is MGHRA and CDR2 YSYEKL. This CDR3 has 16 amino acids. The CDR3: CASSQVQGFSTDTQYF. Written as DNA, the CDR3 is TGCGCCAGCAGCCAAGTCCAGGGTTTCAGCACAGATACGCAGTATTTT.

The chain uses TRBV14 and TRBJ2-3; D uncertain. CDR3 length: 16 amino acids. The germline gives CDR1 SGHDN, CDR2 FVKESK. With 1 base removed from V and 0 bases from J, the gap between germline ends came to 11 bases. CDR3 sequence reads: CASSQVQPSSTDTQYF. The CDR3 bases are TGTGCCAGCAGCCAAGTTCAACCCAGTAGCACAGATACGCAGTATTTT.

The chain uses TRBV6-1 and TRBJ2-1; 7 nucleotides align to TRBD1. Germline V gene data show CDR1 as MNHNS and CDR2 as SASEGT. The CDR3 consists of 18 residues. V was pared by 4 bases and J by 5 bases, with 17 bases of the junction left unmatched. Here the CDR3 DNA reads TGTGCCAGCAGTGGCCAGATTCGTGTAGGGGGCTTTAACAATGAGCAGTTCTTC. Translating gives CASSGQIRVGGFNNEQFF.

CDR3 residues: CASSLDRNYGYTF. The CDR3 DNA reads TGTGCCAGCAGCCTGGACAGGAACTATGGCTACACCTTC. This chain uses TRBV4-2 with TRBJ1-2; 7 positions agree with TRBD1. The CDR3 is made up of 13 amino acids. V dropped 4 bases and J dropped 2; count of bases not matched to a gene: 1. Germline V gives CDR1 LGHNA, CDR2 YNFKEQ.

The rearrangement links TRBV6-1 to TRBJ2-2; D may be TRBD1 (6 bases). Trimming removed 1 base from V and 3 bases from J, with 6 bases in between. The CDR3 spans 14 residues. Per germline, CDR1 MNHNS and CDR2 SASEGT. CDR3 protein: CASSEDRDTGELFF. CDR3 in DNA: TGTGCCAGCAGTGAAGACAGGGACACCGGGGAGCTGTTTTTT.

This clone was recorded once. The rearrangement joins TRBV28 to TRBJ1-5; 12 bases agree with TRBD1. This CDR3 has 16 residues. Germline V gene lookup returns CDR1 MDHEN and CDR2 SYDVKM. V trimming: 6 bases; J trimming: 6 bases; junction bases outside the gene matches: 9. The CDR3 coding sequence is TGTGCCAGCAGCCTCACCGGGACAGGGGGCGGTCAGCCCCAGCATTTT. Protein sequence: CASSLTGTGGGQPQHF. Filled out from reference TRBV28 and TRBJ1-5, the complete variable domain reads DVKVTQSSRYLVKRTGEKVFLECVQDMDHENMFWYRQDPGLGLRLIYFSYDVKMKEKGDIPEGYSVSREKKERFSLILESASTNQTSMYLCASSLTGTGGGQPQHFGDGTRLSIL.

This sequence joins TRBV11-2 and TRBJ2-5; a weak D match, TRBD2 (6 bases). The CDR3 contains 15 residues. Germline V lookup: CDR1 SGHAT, CDR2 FQNNGV. V lost 5 bases and J 2 bases, leaving 15 bases between the germline ends. CDR3 amino acids: CASSPQTSKQETQYF. The CDR3 DNA sequence: TGTGCCAGCAGCCCTCAGACTAGTAAACAAGAGACCCAGTACTTC.

The chain joins TRBV7-9 to TRBJ1-1; perhaps TRBD1 as D (5 bases). Germline lookup yields CDR1 SEHNR and CDR2 FQNEAQ (reference sequence). The CDR3 totals 15 residues. The ends were cut back, 1 base at V and 4 bases at J, with 13 bases in the middle. This CDR3 reads CASSLGKGGATEAFF. Written as DNA, the CDR3 is TGTGCCAGCAGCTTAGGTAAGGGAGGGGCCACTGAAGCTTTCTTT.

This clone came up once. The chain employs TRBV28 and TRBJ2-1; TRBD2 is a possible D gene (5 bases). This CDR3 comprises 14 residues. Per germline, CDR1 MDHEN and CDR2 SYDVKM. V lost 7 bases, J lost 0 bases, and 10 bases lay in between. The CDR3 coding sequence is TGTGCCAGCATCGGCGCGGGCTCCTACAATGAGCAGTTCTTC. Its translation: CASIGAGSYNEQFF.

V gene TRBV28 combines with J gene TRBJ2-2; D possibly corresponds to TRBD1 (6 bases). CDR1 is MDHEN and CDR2 is SYDVKM in the germline V gene. Trimming pared 3 bases from V and 0 bases from J, leaving 8 bases between. The CDR3 is 15 amino acids. CDR3 amino acids: CASSFDRTNTGELFF. The DNA of the CDR3 is TGTGCCAGCAGTTTCGACAGGACGAACACCGGGGAGCTGTTTTTT.

The chain employs TRBV28 and TRBJ2-5; 7 bases match TRBD1. Germline CDR1 MDHEN, CDR2 SYDVKM. Trimming removed 4 bases from V and 5 bases from J; junction bases left unmatched: 4. This CDR3 comprises 13 residues. The CDR3, as DNA: TGTGCCAGCAGTTCGGGACAGCGGGAGACCCAGTACTTC. Its translation is CASSSGQRETQYF.

The J gene is TRBJ2-2, the V gene TRBV6-5; TRBD1 might be the D (6 bases). Germline lookup yields CDR1 MNHEY and CDR2 SVGAGI. The CDR3 consists of 16 residues. V was shortened by 0 bases and J by 6 bases, with 14 bases between the two germline ends. The CDR3 loop is CASSYSGTLESGELFF. CDR3 sequence (DNA): TGTGCCAGCAGTTACTCCGGGACACTCGAGTCCGGGGAGCTGTTTTTT.

V and J are TRBV19 and TRBJ2-3, with 11 bases matching TRBD2. The germline CDR1 and CDR2 sequences are LNHDA and SQIVND (reference sequence). V was clipped by 2 bases and J by 3 bases; unmatched bases: 4. The CDR3 is 16 amino acids. CDR3: CASSIRLAGITDTQYF. The CDR3 DNA sequence: TGTGCCAGTAGTATACGACTAGCGGGAATAACAGATACGCAGTATTTT.

This rearrangement joins TRBV19 to TRBJ2-1, with D unresolved. The CDR3 contains 12 residues. Per germline, CDR1 LNHDA and CDR2 SQIVND (reference sequence). With 5 bases removed from V and 5 bases from J, the gap between germline ends came to 7 bases. The CDR3 sequence is CASSPANNEQFF. CDR3 bases: TGTGCCAGTAGTCCAGCGAACAATGAGCAGTTCTTC.

The chain is built from TRBV18 and TRBJ1-4; TRBD1 matches 10 bases. With V trimmed by 4 bases and J by 7 bases, 6 bases remained unmatched. Germline CDR1 is KGHSH and CDR2 is LQKENI. This CDR3 is built from 15 residues. This chain's CDR3 is CASSQTTGGSEKLFF. CDR3 in DNA: TGTGCCAGCTCACAGACGACAGGGGGCAGTGAAAAACTGTTTTTT.

The CDR3 loop is CASSVAGDRQEQYF. DNA for the CDR3: TGTGCCAGCAGTGTAGCGGGAGATCGGCAGGAACAGTACTTC. This rearrangement joins TRBV25-1 to TRBJ2-7; 9 bases are shared with TRBD2. Trimming removed 4 bases from V and 10 bases from J; junction bases left unmatched: 11. The CDR3 has 14 residues. The germline CDR1 and CDR2 sequences are MGHDK and SYGVNS.

This clone was observed a single time. This chain connects TRBV5-1 to TRBJ2-3; 8 nucleotides line up with TRBD2. J gave up 0 bases and V 0 bases, and 3 bases lay outside the gene matches. Germline CDR1 is SGHRS and CDR2 is YFSETQ. CDR3 length: 16 amino acids. The CDR3 loop reads CASSLGLAISTDTQYF. DNA for the CDR3: TGCGCCAGCAGCTTGGGACTAGCGATTAGCACAGATACGCAGTATTTT. The entire variable domain, with the rest obtained from reference TRBV5-1 and TRBJ2-3, is as follows: KAGVTQTPRYLIKTRGQQVTLSCSPISGHRSVSWYQQTPGQGLQFLFEYFSETQRNKGNFPGRFSGRQFSNSRSEMNVSTLELGDSALYLCASSLGLAISTDTQYFGPGTRLTVL.

This clone has a handful of counts. V usage is TRBV14 and J usage is TRBJ2-7, with D perhaps being TRBD1 or TRBD2 (5 bases each). This CDR3 spans 12 amino acids. The V end lost 6 bases, the J end lost 4 bases, and 10 bases lay between the germline ends. Germline V gene data show CDR1 as SGHDN and CDR2 as FVKESK. The CDR3 loop reads CASRGRGYEQYF. The CDR3, as DNA: TGTGCCAGCAGGGGACGGGGATACGAGCAGTACTTC.

The DNA for the CDR3 is TGTGCCACCGGCGGGACTAGAACGCTCGAGCAGTACTTC. Translation: CATGGTRTLEQYF. J is TRBJ2-7 and V is TRBV7-9; TRBD2 aligns across 8 bases. This CDR3 contains 13 residues. V lost 10 bases to trimming and J lost 6 bases; unmatched junction nucleotides: 11. Germline-derived CDR1 and CDR2 are SEHNR and FQNEAQ (reference sequence).

The chain is built from TRBV18 and TRBJ2-7; 9 bases match TRBD1. This CDR3 comprises 13 residues. The germline V gene encodes CDR1 KGHSH and CDR2 LQKENI. The junction had 3 bases not matched to a gene; V was cut back by 6 bases and J by 3 bases. The CDR3 spells CASSQGQGYEQYF. The CDR3 bases are TGTGCCAGCTCGCAGGGACAGGGCTACGAGCAGTACTTC.

The chain has TRBV19 and TRBJ2-1, with D tentatively TRBD2 (9 bases). Germline CDR1 and CDR2: LNHDA and SQIVND (reference sequence). V dropped 5 bases and J dropped 2 bases, with 19 bases sitting between them. This CDR3 region has 17 residues. The CDR3 here is CASSQSGGGRAYNEQFF. The CDR3 DNA reads as TGTGCCAGTAGTCAATCAGGGGGCGGGAGGGCCTACAATGAGCAGTTCTTC.

The V and J genes are TRBV11-3 and TRBJ1-2, with 7 bases fitting TRBD1. The germline V gene encodes CDR1 SGHNT and CDR2 YENEEA. The junction had 6 bases not matched to a gene; V was cut back by 0 bases and J by 8 bases. The CDR3 is made up of 14 amino acids. The CDR3 DNA reads as TGTGCCAGCAGCTTAGAGGGGACAGCGCGCGGCTACACCTTC. Translation: CASSLEGTARGYTF.